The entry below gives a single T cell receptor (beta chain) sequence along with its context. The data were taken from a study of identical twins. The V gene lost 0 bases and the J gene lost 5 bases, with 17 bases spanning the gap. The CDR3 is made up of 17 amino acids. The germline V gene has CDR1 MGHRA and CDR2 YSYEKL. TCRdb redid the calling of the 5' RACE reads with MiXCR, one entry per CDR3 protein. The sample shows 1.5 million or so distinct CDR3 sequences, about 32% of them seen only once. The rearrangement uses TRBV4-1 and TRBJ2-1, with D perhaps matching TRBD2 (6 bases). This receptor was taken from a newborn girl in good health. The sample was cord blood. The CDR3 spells CASSQDIFLRDHNEQFF. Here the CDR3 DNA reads TGCGCCAGCAGCCAAGATATTTTTTTGCGGGACCACAATGAGCAGTTCTTC.